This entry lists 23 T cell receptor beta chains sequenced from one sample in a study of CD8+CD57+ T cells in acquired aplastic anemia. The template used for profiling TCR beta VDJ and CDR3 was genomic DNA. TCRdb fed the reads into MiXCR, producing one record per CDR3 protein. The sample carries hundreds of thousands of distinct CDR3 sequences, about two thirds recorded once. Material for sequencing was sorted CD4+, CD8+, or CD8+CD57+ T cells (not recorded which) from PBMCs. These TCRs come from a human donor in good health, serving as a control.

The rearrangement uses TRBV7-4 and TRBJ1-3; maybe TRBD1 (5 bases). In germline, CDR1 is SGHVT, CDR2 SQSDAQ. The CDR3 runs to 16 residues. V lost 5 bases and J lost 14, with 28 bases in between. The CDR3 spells CASSAADRVTEIRVYF. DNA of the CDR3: TGTGCCAGCAGCGCAGCTGACAGAGTTACTGAGATACGCGTATATTTT. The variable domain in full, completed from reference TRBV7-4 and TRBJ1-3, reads GAGVSQSPRYKVAKRGRDVALRCDSISGHVTLYWYRQTLGQGSEVLTYSQSDAQRDKSGRPSGRFSAERPERSVSTLKIQRTEQGDSAVYLCASSAADRVTEIRVYFGEGSWLTVV.

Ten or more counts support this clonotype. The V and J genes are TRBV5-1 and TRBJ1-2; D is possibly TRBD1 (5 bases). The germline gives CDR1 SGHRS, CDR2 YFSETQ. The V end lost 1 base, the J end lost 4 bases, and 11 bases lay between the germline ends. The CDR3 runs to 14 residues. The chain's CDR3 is CASSLYPGPYGYTF. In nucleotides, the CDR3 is TGCGCCAGCAGCTTGTACCCAGGGCCCTATGGCTACACCTTC.

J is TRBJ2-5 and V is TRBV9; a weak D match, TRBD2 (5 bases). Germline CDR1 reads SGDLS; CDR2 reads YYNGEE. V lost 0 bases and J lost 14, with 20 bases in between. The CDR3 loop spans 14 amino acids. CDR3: CASSVGRLAEAFYF. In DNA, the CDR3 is TGTGCCAGCAGCGTAGGGAGGCTGGCAGAAGCTTTCTACTTC.

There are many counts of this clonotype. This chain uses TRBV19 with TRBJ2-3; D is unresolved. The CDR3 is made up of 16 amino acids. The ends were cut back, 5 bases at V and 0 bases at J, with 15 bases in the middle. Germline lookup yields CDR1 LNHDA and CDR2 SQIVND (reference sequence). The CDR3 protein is CASSPASGYSTDTQYF. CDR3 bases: TGTGCCAGTAGTCCTGCTTCTGGGTATAGCACAGATACGCAGTATTTT.

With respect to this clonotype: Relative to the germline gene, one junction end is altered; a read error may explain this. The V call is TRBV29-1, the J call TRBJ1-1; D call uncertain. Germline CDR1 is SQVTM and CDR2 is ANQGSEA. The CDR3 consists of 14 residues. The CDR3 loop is CSVTSGWIYTEALF. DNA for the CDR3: TGCAGCGTTACCAGTGGGTGGATATATACTGAAGCTCTCTTT.

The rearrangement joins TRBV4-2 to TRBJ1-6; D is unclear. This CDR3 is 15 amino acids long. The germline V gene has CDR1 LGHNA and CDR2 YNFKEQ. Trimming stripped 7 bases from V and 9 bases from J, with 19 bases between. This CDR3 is CASMDVFKGGSPLHF. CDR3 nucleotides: TGTGCCAGCATGGACGTCTTCAAAGGTGGTTCACCCCTCCACTTT.

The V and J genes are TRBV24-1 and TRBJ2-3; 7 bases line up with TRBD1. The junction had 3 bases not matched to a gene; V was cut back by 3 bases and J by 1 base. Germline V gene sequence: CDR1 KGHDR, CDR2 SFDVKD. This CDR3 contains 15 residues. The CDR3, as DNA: TGTGCCACCAGTGATAACGGACAGGGCACAGATACGCAGTATTTT. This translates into CATSDNGQGTDTQYF.

CDR3 residues: CSAREAAYSYEQYF. Here the CDR3 DNA reads TGCAGTGCTAGAGAAGCGGCGTACTCATACGAGCAGTACTTC. J is TRBJ2-7 and V is TRBV20-1; TRBD2 might be the D (5 bases). The germline V gene has CDR1 DFQATT and CDR2 SNEGSKA (reference sequence). The CDR3 contains 14 residues. Between the trimmed V and J ends, which lost 0 bases and 4 bases, there was a span of 13 bases.

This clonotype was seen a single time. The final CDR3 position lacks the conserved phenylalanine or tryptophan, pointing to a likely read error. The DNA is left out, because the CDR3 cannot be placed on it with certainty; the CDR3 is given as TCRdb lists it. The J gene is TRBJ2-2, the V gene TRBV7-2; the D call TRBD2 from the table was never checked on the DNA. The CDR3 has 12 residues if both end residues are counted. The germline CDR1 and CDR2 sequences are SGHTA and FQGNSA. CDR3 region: CASSLDCGPYGY.

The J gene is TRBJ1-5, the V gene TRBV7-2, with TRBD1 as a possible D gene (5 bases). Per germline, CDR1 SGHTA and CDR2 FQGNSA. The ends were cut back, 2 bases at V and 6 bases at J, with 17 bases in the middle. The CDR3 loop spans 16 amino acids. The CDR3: CASSLNTATGRQPQHF. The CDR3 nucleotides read TGTGCCAGCAGCTTAAATACGGCGACGGGACGTCAGCCCCAGCATTTT.

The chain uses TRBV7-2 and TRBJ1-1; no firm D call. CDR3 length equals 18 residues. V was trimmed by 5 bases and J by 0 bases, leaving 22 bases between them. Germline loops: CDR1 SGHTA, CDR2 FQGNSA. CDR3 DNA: TGTGCCAGCAGCACAAACCCAAGACAAGTGACTGTGAACACTGAAGCTTTCTTT. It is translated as CASSTNPRQVTVNTEAFF.

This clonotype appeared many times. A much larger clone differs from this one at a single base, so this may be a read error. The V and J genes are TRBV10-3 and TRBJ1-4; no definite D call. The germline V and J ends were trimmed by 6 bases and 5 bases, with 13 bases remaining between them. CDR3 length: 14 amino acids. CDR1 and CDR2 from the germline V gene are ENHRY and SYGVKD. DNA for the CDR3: TGTGCCATCAGGCCCAGGACGGGGAATGAAAAACTGTTTTTT. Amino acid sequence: CAIRPRTGNEKLFF.

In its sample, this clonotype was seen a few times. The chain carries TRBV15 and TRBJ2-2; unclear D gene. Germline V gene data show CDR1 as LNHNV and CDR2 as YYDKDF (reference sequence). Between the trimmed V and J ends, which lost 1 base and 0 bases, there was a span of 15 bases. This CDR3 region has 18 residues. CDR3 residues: CATSRGQAPIPNTGELFF. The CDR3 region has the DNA TGTGCCACCAGCAGAGGGCAGGCCCCAATTCCGAACACCGGGGAGCTGTTTTTT.

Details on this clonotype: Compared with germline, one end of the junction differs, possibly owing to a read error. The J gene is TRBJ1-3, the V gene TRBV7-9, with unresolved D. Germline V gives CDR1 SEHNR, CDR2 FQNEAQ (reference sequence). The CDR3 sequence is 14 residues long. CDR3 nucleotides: TGTGCCAGCACCTATGACGGGCCAGGCACGCCCCTATTGTTT. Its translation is CASTYDGPGTPLLF.

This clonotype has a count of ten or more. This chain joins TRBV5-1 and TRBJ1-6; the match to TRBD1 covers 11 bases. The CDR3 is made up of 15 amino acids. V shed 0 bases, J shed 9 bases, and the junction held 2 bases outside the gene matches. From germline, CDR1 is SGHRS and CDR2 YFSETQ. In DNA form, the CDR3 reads TGCGCCAGCAGCTTGGAGGGACAGGGGGTTTCACCCCTCCACTTT. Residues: CASSLEGQGVSPLHF.

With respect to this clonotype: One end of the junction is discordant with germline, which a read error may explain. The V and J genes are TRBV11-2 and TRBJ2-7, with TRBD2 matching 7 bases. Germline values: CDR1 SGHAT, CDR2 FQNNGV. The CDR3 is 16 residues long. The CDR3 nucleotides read TGTGCTAGCAGCCCTTTAGGTAAGCGGGGTATGAGCGAGCAGTACTTC. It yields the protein CASSPLGKRGMSEQYF.

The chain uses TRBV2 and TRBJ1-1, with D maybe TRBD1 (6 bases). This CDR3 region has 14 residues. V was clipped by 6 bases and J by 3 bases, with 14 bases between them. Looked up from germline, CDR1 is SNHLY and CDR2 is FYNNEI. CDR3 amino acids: CASSAAPGDTEAFF. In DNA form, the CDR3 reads TGTGCCAGCAGCGCAGCACCAGGGGACACTGAAGCTTTCTTT.

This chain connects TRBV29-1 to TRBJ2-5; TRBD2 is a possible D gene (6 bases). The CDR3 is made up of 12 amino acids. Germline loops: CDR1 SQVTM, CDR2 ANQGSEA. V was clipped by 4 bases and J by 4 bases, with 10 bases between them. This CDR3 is CSVGLGGETQYF. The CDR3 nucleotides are TGCAGCGTTGGTCTGGGAGGAGAGACCCAGTACTTC.

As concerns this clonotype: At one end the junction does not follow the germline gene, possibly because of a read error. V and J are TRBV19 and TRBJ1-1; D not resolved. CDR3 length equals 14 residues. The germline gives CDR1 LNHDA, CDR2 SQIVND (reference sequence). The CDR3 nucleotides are TGTGCCAGTAGTATCAGGCGGCTGAACACTGAAACTTTCTTT. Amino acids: CASSIRRLNTETFF. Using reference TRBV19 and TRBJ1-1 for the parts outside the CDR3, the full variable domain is DGGITQSPKYLFRKEGQNVTLSCEQNLNHDAMYWYRQDPGQGLRLIYYSQIVNDFQKGDIAEGYSVSREKKESFPLTVTSAQKNPTAFYLCASSIRRLNTETFFGQGTRLTVV.

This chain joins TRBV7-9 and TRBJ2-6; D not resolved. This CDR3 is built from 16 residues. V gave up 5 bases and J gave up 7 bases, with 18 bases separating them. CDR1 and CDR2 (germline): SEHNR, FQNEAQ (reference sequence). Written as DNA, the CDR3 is TGTGCCAGCAGCCAAGGCTATTTTTCTAATGCCAACGTCCTGACTTTC. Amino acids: CASSQGYFSNANVLTF.

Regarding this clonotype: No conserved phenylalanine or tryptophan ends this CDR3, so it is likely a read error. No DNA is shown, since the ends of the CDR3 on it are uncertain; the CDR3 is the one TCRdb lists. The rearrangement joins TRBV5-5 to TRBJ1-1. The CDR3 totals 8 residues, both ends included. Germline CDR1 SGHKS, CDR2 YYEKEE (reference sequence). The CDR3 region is CASSLVVS.

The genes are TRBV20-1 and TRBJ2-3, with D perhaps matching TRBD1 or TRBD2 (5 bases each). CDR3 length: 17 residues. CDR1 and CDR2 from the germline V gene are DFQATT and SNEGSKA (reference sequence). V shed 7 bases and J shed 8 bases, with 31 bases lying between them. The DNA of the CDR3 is TGCAGTGTCAGGACGTGGACTCTAGGGGACGTTGACGGTACGCAGTATTTT. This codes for CSVRTWTLGDVDGTQYF.

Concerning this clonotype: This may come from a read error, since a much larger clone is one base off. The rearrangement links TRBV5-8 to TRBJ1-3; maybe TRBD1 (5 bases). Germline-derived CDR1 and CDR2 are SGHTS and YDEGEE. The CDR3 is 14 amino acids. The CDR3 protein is CASSPRQPGNTMYF. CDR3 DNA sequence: TGTGCCAGCAGCCCCCGACAGCCTGGAAACACCATGTATTTT.